A single sample gave rise to the 18 T cell receptor beta chains below, sequenced in a study of regulatory T cells in long-lasting Graves disease. iRepertoire HTBI primers and Arm-PCR of CDR3 regions built TCR beta libraries. TCRdb ran MiXCR on the multiplex PCR reads and lists one entry per CDR3 protein. The table records more than 300,000 distinct CDR3 sequences, about 17% of them present only once. As for time point: newly diagnosed GD, antithyroid drugs for less than 3 months. The TCR library used RNA extracted from PBMCs. The sample was also reused in another study, on T cells in Graves' hyperthyroidism and ophthalmopathy.

Sequencing used peripheral blood mononuclear cells (PBMCs), obtained at new diagnosis, from a patient treated with antithyroid drugs. Receptors were obtained from a woman in her late teens or twenties with Graves disease.

This sequence joins TRBV3-1 and TRBJ2-5; D call uncertain. The CDR3 has 12 amino acids. Germline lookup yields CDR1 LGHDT and CDR2 YNNKEL (reference sequence). V was cut by 1 base and J by 5 bases, with 5 bases left in between. CDR3 amino acids: CASSQVIETQYF. The CDR3 DNA reads as TGTGCCAGCAGCCAAGTTATCGAGACCCAGTACTTC.

V usage is TRBV19 and J usage is TRBJ2-1; 13 nucleotides align to TRBD2. Germline trimming cut 5 bases from V and 2 bases from J; bases unmatched to any gene: 6. Germline values: CDR1 LNHDA, CDR2 SQIVND (reference sequence). The CDR3 covers 17 residues. DNA of the CDR3: TGTGCCAGTAGTGAAAGAGGACTAGCGGGAGCCTACAATGAGCAGTTCTTC. This encodes CASSERGLAGAYNEQFF.

This clonotype was picked up many times. Written as DNA, the CDR3 is TGTGCCAGCAGCCAAGAGAGGACGGGAGGGCCTTCTAACGAGCAGTACTTC. Its translation is CASSQERTGGPSNEQYF. The chain links TRBV14 to TRBJ2-7; 8 bases align to TRBD2. CDR1 is SGHDN and CDR2 is FVKESK in the germline V gene. After removal of 0 bases from V and 5 bases from J, the junction contained 12 bases not matched to a gene. The CDR3 spans 17 residues.

The sample holds many counts of this clonotype. The chain carries TRBV7-9 and TRBJ2-1; 7 nucleotides agree with TRBD1. Per germline, CDR1 SEHNR and CDR2 FQNEAQ (reference sequence). The V segment lost 4 bases and the J segment 0 bases; nucleotides outside the gene matches: 6. This CDR3 region has 16 residues. The CDR3: CASSSRTGSSYNEQFF. In DNA form, the CDR3 reads TGTGCCAGCAGCTCGAGGACAGGAAGCTCCTACAATGAGCAGTTCTTC.

This clonotype was seen many times. V and J are TRBV5-6 and TRBJ1-1; D call uncertain. Between the trimmed V and J ends, which lost 2 bases and 3 bases, there was a span of 5 bases. The CDR3 is 12 residues long. The germline gives CDR1 SGHDT, CDR2 YYEEEE. CDR3 DNA sequence: TGTGCCAGCAGCTTTATCGACACTGAAGCTTTCTTT. Translated: CASSFIDTEAFF.

This clonotype was recorded at least ten times. The gene calls are TRBV20-1 and TRBJ2-7; 7 nucleotides agree with TRBD1. Germline lookup yields CDR1 DFQATT and CDR2 SNEGSKA (reference sequence). Trimming at V came to 4 bases and at J to 3 bases, leaving 9 bases not matched to a gene. This CDR3 contains 14 residues. CDR3 residues: CSATEGGSSYEQYF. The DNA for the CDR3 is TGCAGTGCTACGGAAGGGGGCTCAAGCTACGAGCAGTACTTC.

This clonotype was detected ten times or more. The chain combines TRBV20-1 with TRBJ2-1; the D is unclear. Trimming took off 5 bases at V and 3 bases at J, with 11 bases between the two ends. Germline V CDR1 and CDR2: DFQATT, SNEGSKA (reference sequence). CDR3 length: 13 residues. The CDR3: CSAPDLYYNEQFF. CDR3 DNA sequence: TGCAGTGCTCCCGACCTCTACTACAATGAGCAGTTCTTC.

This clonotype was observed a few times. The rearrangement uses TRBV7-9 and TRBJ2-5; TRBD2 aligns across 13 bases. This CDR3 is built from 19 residues. The trim removed 4 bases at V and 1 base at J, leaving 12 bases unmatched. The germline CDR1 and CDR2 sequences are SEHNR and FQNEAQ (reference sequence). The DNA of the CDR3 is TGTGCCAGCAGCTCTCCGACGGGGCGGACTAGCGGGGGCCAAGAGACCCAGTACTTC. It is translated as CASSSPTGRTSGGQETQYF.

This clonotype was seen at least ten times. The chain uses TRBV4-1 and TRBJ2-7; either TRBD1 or TRBD2 may supply D (5 bases each). Germline V gene sequence: CDR1 MGHRA, CDR2 YSYEKL. The V end was cut by 1 base, the J end by 3 bases, with 13 bases between. The CDR3 is made up of 15 amino acids. CDR3 nucleotides: TGCGCCAGCAGCCAAGGAGAGGGGAGAGGCTACGAGCAGTACTTC. Its protein product is CASSQGEGRGYEQYF.

Only one count was recorded for this clonotype. Given a much more abundant clone one base away, this may be a read error. The chain carries TRBV6-5 and TRBJ2-7; 7 nucleotides line up with TRBD1. CDR1 and CDR2 (germline): MNHEY, SVGAGI. CDR3 length: 15 amino acids. The CDR3 here is CASSNSDRNSYEQYF. The CDR3 region has the DNA TGTGCCAGCAGTAACTCGGACAGGAACTCCTACGAGCAGTACTTC.

The chain carries TRBV7-2 and TRBJ1-4, with D maybe TRBD1 (5 bases). The germline CDR1 and CDR2 sequences are SGHTA and FQGNSA. The CDR3 runs 15 residues. The V end lost 2 bases, the J end lost 8 bases, and 15 bases lay between the germline ends. The CDR3, as DNA: TGTGCCAGCAGCTTAAGGGTGTCAGGGACCGAAAAACTGTTTTTT. Protein product: CASSLRVSGTEKLFF.

This clonotype was detected many times. Here the CDR3 DNA reads TGTGCCGGACTCGAAGGGACAGGGCGAAACCTGAACACTGAAGCTTTCTTT. Translating gives CAGLEGTGRNLNTEAFF. The J gene is TRBJ1-1, the V gene TRBV2, with 9 nucleotides matching TRBD1. Per the germline V gene, CDR1 is SNHLY and CDR2 is FYNNEI. Trimming at V came to 11 bases and at J to 0 bases, leaving 16 bases not matched to a gene. The CDR3 is made up of 17 amino acids. Combining the CDR3 with reference TRBV2 and TRBJ1-1 gives the whole variable domain EPEVTQTPSHQVTQMGQEVILRCVPISNHLYFYWYRQILGQKVEFLVSFYNNEISEKSEIFDDQFSVERPDGSNFTLKIRSTKLEDSAMYFCAGLEGTGRNLNTEAFFGQGTRLTVV.

This clonotype showed up just a few times. The chain has TRBV4-2 and TRBJ1-5, with D uncertain. The CDR3 is 15 residues long. Between the trimmed V and J ends, which lost 0 bases and 8 bases, there was a span of 14 bases. Germline values: CDR1 LGHNA, CDR2 YNFKEQ. The CDR3 DNA sequence: TGTGCCAGCAGCCAAGATCTCGGACTAAGTAAGCCCCAGCATTTT. This translates into CASSQDLGLSKPQHF.

On this clonotype: A far larger clone lies a single base away; this is likely a read error. The rearrangement links TRBV5-1 to TRBJ2-4, with 7 bases fitting TRBD1. This CDR3 region has 14 residues. V gave up 4 bases and J gave up 13 bases; unmatched junction bases: 14. Germline-derived CDR1 and CDR2 are SGHRS and YFSETQ. The chain's CDR3 is CASSVRDSAGEQYF. The CDR3 DNA is TGCGCCAGCAGCGTCCGGGACAGCGCGGGTGAGCAGTACTTC.

This clonotype was recorded at least ten times. This chain connects TRBV27 to TRBJ2-7; D might be TRBD2 (5 bases). The CDR3 is 14 amino acids. Germline values: CDR1 MNHEY, CDR2 SMNVEV (reference sequence). V was pared by 2 bases and J by 0 bases, with 8 bases between. CDR3 residues: CASSLRGISYEQYF. The CDR3 DNA sequence: TGTGCCAGCAGTTTACGGGGAATCTCCTACGAGCAGTACTTC.

This clonotype has a count of ten or more. This chain links TRBV6-1 with TRBJ1-5; D is ambiguous. The CDR3 is 14 amino acids. CDR1 and CDR2 (germline): MNHNS, SASEGT. With 5 bases removed from V and 2 bases from J, the gap between germline ends came to 10 bases. The CDR3 loop is CASSRVRGNQPQHF. CDR3 DNA sequence: TGTGCCAGCAGTAGGGTCCGAGGCAATCAGCCCCAGCATTTT.

Regarding this clonotype: A much larger clone differs by one base, so this may be a read error. The chain recombines TRBV4-2 with TRBJ2-1; TRBD1 matches at 12 bases. This CDR3 region has 15 residues. Trimming at V came to 6 bases and at J to 10 bases, leaving 10 bases not matched to a gene. Germline-derived CDR1 and CDR2 are LGHNA and YNFKEQ. The CDR3 region is CASSGTGGAVNEQFF. DNA of the CDR3: TGTGCCAGCAGTGGGACAGGGGGCGCGGTGAACGAGCAGTTCTTC.

This clonotype was seen ten or more times. The chain employs TRBV3-1 and TRBJ2-5, with a possible D match to TRBD2 (7 bases). The V gene lost 2 bases and the J gene lost 4 bases, with 8 bases spanning the gap. The CDR3 extends over 13 amino acids. Germline CDR1 reads LGHDT; CDR2 reads YNNKEL (reference sequence). The CDR3 DNA follows: TGTGCCAGCAGCCAACGGGGGGCAGAGACCCAGTACTTC. It specifies CASSQRGAETQYF.